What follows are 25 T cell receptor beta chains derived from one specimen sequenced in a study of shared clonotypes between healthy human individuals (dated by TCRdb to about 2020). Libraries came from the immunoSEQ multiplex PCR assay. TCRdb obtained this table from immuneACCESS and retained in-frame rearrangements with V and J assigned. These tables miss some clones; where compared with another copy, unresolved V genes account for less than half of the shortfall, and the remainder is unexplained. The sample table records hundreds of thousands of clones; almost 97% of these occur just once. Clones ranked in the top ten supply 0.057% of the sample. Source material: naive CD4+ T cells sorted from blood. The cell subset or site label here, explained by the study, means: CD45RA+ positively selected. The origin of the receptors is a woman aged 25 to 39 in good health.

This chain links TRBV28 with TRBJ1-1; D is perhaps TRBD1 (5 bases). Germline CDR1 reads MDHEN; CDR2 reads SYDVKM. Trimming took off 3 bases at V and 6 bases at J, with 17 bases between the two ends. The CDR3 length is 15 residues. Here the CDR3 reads CASSFSRAGEAEAFF. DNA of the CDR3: TGTGCCAGCAGTTTTTCACGGGCGGGGGAGGCTGAAGCTTTCTTT.

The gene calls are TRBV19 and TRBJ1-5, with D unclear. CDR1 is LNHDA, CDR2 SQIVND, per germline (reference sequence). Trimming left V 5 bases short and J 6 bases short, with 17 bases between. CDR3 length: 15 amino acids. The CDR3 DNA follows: TGTGCCAGTAGTTCTAAGGAAAGAGACCTTCAGCCCCAGCATTTT. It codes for CASSSKERDLQPQHF.

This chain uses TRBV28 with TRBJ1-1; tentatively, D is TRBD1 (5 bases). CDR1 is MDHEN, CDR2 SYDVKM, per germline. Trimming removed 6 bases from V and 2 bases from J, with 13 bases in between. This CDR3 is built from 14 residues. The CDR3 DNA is TGTGCCAGCAGCGCACCGGGACCAAACACTGAAGCTTTCTTT. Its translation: CASSAPGPNTEAFF.

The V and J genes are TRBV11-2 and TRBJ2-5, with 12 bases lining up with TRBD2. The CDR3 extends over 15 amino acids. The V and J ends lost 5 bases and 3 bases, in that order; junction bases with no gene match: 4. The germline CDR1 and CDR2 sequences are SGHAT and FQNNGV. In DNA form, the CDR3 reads TGTGCCAGCAGCCCCCGGACTAGCGGGAAAGAGACCCAGTACTTC. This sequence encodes CASSPRTSGKETQYF.

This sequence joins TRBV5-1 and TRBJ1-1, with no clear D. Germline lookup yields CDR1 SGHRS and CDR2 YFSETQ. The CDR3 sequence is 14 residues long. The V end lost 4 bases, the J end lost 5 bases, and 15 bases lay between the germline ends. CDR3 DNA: TGCGCCAGCAGCCGGGAAAGGGAAGGTACTGAAGCTTTCTTT. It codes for CASSREREGTEAFF.

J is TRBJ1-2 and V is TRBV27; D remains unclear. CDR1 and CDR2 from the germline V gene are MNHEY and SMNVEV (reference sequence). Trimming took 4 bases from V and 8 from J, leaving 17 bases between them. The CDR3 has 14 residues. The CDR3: CASSSGLETRGYTF. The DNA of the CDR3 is TGTGCCAGCAGTTCCGGTCTGGAAACAAGGGGCTACACCTTC.

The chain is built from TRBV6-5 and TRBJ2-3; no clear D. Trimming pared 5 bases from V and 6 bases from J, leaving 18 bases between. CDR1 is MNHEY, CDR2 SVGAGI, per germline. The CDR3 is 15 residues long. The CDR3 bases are TGTGCCAGCAGTAAACATCCCGGAAAGCCCGATACGCAGTATTTT. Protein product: CASSKHPGKPDTQYF.

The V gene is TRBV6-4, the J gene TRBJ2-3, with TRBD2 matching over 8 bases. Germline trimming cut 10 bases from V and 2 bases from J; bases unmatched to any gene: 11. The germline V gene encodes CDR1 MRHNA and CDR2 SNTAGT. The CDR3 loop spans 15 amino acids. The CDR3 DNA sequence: TGTGCCAACTCCGTAGCGGGGTCGATCACAGATACGCAGTATTTT. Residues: CANSVAGSITDTQYF.

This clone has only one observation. The chain's CDR3 is CSASIPQFF. The CDR3 DNA reads TGCAGTGCTAGTATCCCGCAGTTCTTC. The genes are TRBV20-1 and TRBJ2-1; no clear D gene. The germline gives CDR1 DFQATT, CDR2 SNEGSKA (reference sequence). CDR3 length: 9 residues. The V gene lost 3 bases and the J gene lost 12 bases, with 6 bases spanning the gap.

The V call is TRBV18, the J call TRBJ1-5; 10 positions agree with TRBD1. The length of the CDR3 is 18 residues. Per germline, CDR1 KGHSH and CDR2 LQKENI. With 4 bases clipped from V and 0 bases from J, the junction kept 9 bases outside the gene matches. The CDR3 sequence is CASSLWDRGLGSNQPQHF. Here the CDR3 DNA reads TGTGCCAGCTCACTCTGGGACAGGGGTTTAGGTAGCAATCAGCCCCAGCATTTT.

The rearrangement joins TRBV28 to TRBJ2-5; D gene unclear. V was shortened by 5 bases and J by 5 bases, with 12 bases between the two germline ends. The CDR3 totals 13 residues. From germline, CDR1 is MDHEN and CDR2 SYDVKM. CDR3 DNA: TGTGCCAGCAGTCTCAGGTTGGGGGAGACCCAGTACTTC. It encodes CASSLRLGETQYF.

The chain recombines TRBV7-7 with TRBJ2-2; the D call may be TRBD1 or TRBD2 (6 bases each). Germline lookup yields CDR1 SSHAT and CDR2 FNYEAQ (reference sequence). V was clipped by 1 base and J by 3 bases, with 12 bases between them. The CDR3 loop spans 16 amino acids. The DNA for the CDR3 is TGTGCCAGCAGCTTAGTTACGGGGGCTGACACCGGGGAGCTGTTTTTT. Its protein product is CASSLVTGADTGELFF.

The CDR3 coding sequence is TGTGCCAGCTCATTGGCAGACACAGATACGCAGTATTTT. As protein: CASSLADTDTQYF. The chain employs TRBV18 and TRBJ2-3; D gene unclear. CDR3 length: 13 residues. Germline loops: CDR1 KGHSH, CDR2 LQKENI. Trimming left V 5 bases short and J 2 bases short, with 8 bases between. The full variable domain, rest sourced from reference TRBV18 and TRBJ2-3, is NAGVMQNPRHLVRRRGQEARLRCSPMKGHSHVYWYRQLPEEGLKFMVYLQKENIIDESGMPKERFSAEFPKEGPSILRIQQVVRGDSAAYFCASSLADTDTQYFGPGTRLTVL.

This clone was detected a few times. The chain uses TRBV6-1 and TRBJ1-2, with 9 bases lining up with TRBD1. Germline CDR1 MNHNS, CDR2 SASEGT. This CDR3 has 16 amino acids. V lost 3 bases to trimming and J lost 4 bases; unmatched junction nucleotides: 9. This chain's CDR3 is CASSDFTGTGFYGYTF. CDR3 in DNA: TGTGCCAGCAGTGATTTCACCGGGACAGGGTTCTATGGCTACACCTTC.

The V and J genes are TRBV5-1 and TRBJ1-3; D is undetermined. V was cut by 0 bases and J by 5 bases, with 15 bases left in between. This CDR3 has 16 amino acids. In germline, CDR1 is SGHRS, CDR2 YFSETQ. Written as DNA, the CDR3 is TGCGCCAGCAGCTTGGCCGTCCAAGGACCGCGAAACACCATATATTTT. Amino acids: CASSLAVQGPRNTIYF.

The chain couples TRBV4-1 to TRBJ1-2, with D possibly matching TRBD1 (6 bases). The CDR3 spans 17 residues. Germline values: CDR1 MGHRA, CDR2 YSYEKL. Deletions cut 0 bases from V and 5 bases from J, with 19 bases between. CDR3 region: CASSQDHGARGVYGYTF. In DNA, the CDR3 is TGCGCCAGCAGCCAAGACCATGGGGCCAGGGGCGTTTATGGCTACACCTTC.

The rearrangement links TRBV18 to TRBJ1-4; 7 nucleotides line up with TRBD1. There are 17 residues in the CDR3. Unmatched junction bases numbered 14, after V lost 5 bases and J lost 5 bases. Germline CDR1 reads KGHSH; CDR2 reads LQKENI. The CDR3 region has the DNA TGTGCCAGCTCATCCCGGACAGGTTCCGGAAGGAATGAAAAACTGTTTTTT. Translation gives CASSSRTGSGRNEKLFF. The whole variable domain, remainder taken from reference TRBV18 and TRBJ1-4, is NAGVMQNPRHLVRRRGQEARLRCSPMKGHSHVYWYRQLPEEGLKFMVYLQKENIIDESGMPKERFSAEFPKEGPSILRIQQVVRGDSAAYFCASSSRTGSGRNEKLFFGSGTQLSVL.

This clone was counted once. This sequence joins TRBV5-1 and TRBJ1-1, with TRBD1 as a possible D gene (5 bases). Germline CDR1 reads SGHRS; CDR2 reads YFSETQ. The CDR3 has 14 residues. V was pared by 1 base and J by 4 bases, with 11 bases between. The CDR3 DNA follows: TGCGCCAGCAGCTTGACTGGCGGGGGCACTGAAGCTTTCTTT. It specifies CASSLTGGGTEAFF.

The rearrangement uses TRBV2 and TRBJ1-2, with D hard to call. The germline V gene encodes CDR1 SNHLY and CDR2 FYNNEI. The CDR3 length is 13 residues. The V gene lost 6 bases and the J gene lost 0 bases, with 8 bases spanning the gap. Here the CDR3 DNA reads TGTGCCAGCAGCCCTGATGCTAACTATGGCTACACCTTC. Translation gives CASSPDANYGYTF.

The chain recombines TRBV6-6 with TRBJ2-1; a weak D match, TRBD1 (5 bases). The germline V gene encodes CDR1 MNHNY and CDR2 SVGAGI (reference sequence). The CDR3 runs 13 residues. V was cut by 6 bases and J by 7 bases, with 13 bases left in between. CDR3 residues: CASSLGQRNEQFF. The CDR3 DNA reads TGTGCCAGCAGCTTGGGGCAGAGGAATGAGCAGTTCTTC.

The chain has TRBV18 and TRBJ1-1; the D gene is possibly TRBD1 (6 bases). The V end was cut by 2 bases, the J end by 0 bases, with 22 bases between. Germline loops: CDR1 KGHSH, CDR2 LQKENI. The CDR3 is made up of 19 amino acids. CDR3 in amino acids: CASSPMEVPGGLMNTEAFF. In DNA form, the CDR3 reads TGTGCCAGCTCACCAATGGAAGTTCCGGGGGGGCTGATGAACACTGAAGCTTTCTTT.

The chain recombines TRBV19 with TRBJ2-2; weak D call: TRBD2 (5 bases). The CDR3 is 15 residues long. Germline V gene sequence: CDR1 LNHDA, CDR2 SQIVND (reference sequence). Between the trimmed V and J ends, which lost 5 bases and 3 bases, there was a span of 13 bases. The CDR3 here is CASSRSSSYTGELFF. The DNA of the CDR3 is TGTGCCAGTAGTCGTTCTAGCTCATACACCGGGGAGCTGTTTTTT.

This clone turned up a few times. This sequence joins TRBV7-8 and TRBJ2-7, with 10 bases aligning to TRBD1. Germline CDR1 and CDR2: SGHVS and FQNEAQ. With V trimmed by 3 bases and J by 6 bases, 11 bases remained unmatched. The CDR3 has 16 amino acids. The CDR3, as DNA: TGTGCCAGCAGCTTCCCCCGCCGGGACAGGGGATCCGAGCAGTACTTC. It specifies CASSFPRRDRGSEQYF. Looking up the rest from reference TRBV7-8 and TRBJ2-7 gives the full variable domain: GAGVSQSPRYKVAKRGQDVALRCDPISGHVSLFWYQQALGQGPEFLTYFQNEAQLDKSGLPSDRFFAERPEGSVSTLKIQRTQQEDSAVYLCASSFPRRDRGSEQYFGPGTRLTVT.

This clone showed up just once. The CDR3 is CASSLIKGQARTDTQYF. CDR3 in DNA: TGTGCCAGCAGCTTAATTAAGGGACAGGCCCGCACAGATACGCAGTATTTT. This sequence joins TRBV11-2 and TRBJ2-3; 8 bases are shared with TRBD1. Trimming removed 2 bases from V and 1 base from J; junction bases left unmatched: 8. The CDR3 consists of 17 residues. In germline, CDR1 is SGHAT, CDR2 FQNNGV. The variable domain in full, completed from reference TRBV11-2 and TRBJ2-3, reads EAGVAQSPRYKIIEKRQSVAFWCNPISGHATLYWYQQILGQGPKLLIQFQNNGVVDDSQLPKDRFSAERLKGVDSTLKIQPAKLEDSAVYLCASSLIKGQARTDTQYFGPGTRLTVL.

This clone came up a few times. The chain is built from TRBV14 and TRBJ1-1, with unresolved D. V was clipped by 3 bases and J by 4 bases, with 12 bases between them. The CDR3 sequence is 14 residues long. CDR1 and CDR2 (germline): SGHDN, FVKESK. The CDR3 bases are TGTGCCAGCAGCCAGCACATAGGACCCACTGAAGCTTTCTTT. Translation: CASSQHIGPTEAFF. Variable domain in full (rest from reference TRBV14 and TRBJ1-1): EAGVTQFPSHSVIEKGQTVTLRCDPISGHDNLYWYRRVMGKEIKFLLHFVKESKQDESGMPNNRFLAERTGGTYSTLKVQPAELEDSGVYFCASSQHIGPTEAFFGQGTRLTVV.